These 15 T cell receptor beta chains share one sample of origin, sequenced in a study of cytomegalovirus exposure and HLA in healthy donors. PCR amplification relied on 60 Vbeta primers (plus 13 Jbeta primers). Assay: immunoSEQ multiplex PCR; the TCRdb copy retains only in-frame clones and omits some. The sample shows about 150,000 clones, 60% to 85% of them seen only once. Material: PBMCs. These receptors were taken from a woman in her thirties or forties in good health and CMV-seronegative.

This clone appeared once. The V call is TRBV9, the J call TRBJ2-5; weak D call: TRBD1 (5 bases). The V and J ends lost 3 bases and 2 bases respectively, with 17 bases between them. The length of the CDR3 is 16 residues. The germline gives CDR1 SGDLS, CDR2 YYNGEE. In DNA, the CDR3 is TGTGCCAGCAGCGGCGGCCTCCGAAGACAGCAAGAGACCCAGTACTTC. Encoded protein: CASSGGLRRQQETQYF. The whole variable domain, filled in from reference TRBV9 and TRBJ2-5, reads DSGVTQTPKHLITATGQRVTLRCSPRSGDLSVYWYQQSLDQGLQFLIQYYNGEERAKGNILERFSAQQFPDLHSELNLSSLELGDSALYFCASSGGLRRQQETQYFGPGTRLLVL.

The V gene is TRBV10-1, the J gene TRBJ2-7; 7 positions match TRBD1. After removal of 5 bases from V and 5 bases from J, the junction contained 9 bases not matched to a gene. Germline values: CDR1 WNHNN, CDR2 SYGVQD (reference sequence). The CDR3 extends over 14 amino acids. CDR3 sequence: CASSSGTVFNEQYF. As DNA, the CDR3 is TGCGCCAGCAGTTCCGGGACAGTTTTCAACGAGCAGTACTTC.

This clone is a singleton in its sample. V and J are TRBV7-6 and TRBJ2-1, with 7 bases identical to TRBD2. Losses at the gene ends were 4 bases for V and 6 bases for J; bases not matched to a gene: 9. Germline-derived CDR1 and CDR2 are SGHVS and FNYEAQ. The CDR3 sequence is 15 residues long. The CDR3 region is CASSSLAGTTNEQFF. The CDR3 bases are TGTGCCAGCAGCTCTTTAGCGGGCACTACCAATGAGCAGTTCTTC.

This rearrangement joins TRBV9 to TRBJ1-2; D is possibly TRBD1 (6 bases). Trimming took 0 bases from V and 4 from J, leaving 10 bases between them. The CDR3 has 14 amino acids. Germline CDR1 and CDR2: SGDLS and YYNGEE. The CDR3 region is CASSVAGGTYGYTF. CDR3 bases: TGTGCCAGCAGCGTAGCGGGGGGCACCTATGGCTACACCTTC.

The chain has TRBV5-1 and TRBJ2-5, with 7 positions matching TRBD2. CDR1 is SGHRS and CDR2 is YFSETQ in the germline V gene. V gave up 0 bases and J gave up 3 bases; unmatched junction bases: 5. The CDR3 consists of 15 residues. The chain's CDR3 is CASSLGWGTKETQYF. The CDR3 coding sequence is TGCGCCAGCAGCTTGGGTTGGGGGACTAAAGAGACCCAGTACTTC.

This rearrangement joins TRBV5-1 to TRBJ1-3, with no clear D. The germline V and J ends were trimmed by 0 bases and 1 base, with 14 bases remaining between them. Germline V gene lookup returns CDR1 SGHRS and CDR2 YFSETQ. The CDR3 covers 17 residues. This chain's CDR3 is CASSLAENAKSGNTIYF. The CDR3 region has the DNA TGCGCCAGCAGCTTGGCCGAGAACGCTAAGTCTGGAAACACCATATATTTT.

The chain joins TRBV5-6 to TRBJ2-5; D call uncertain. V lost 3 bases and J lost 5, with 5 bases in between. The CDR3 spans 11 residues. Germline values: CDR1 SGHDT, CDR2 YYEEEE. CDR3 sequence: CASSSGETQYF. For the CDR3, the DNA is TGTGCCAGCAGCTCCGGTGAGACCCAGTACTTC.

This rearrangement joins TRBV19 to TRBJ1-3; TRBD1 is a possible D gene (6 bases). The CDR3 sequence is 15 residues long. The V end lost 5 bases, the J end lost 2 bases, and 13 bases lay between the germline ends. Germline CDR1 and CDR2: LNHDA and SQIVND (reference sequence). CDR3 nucleotides: TGTGCCAGTAGTCTTACAGGGATCCCTGGAAACACCATATATTTT. As protein: CASSLTGIPGNTIYF.

The chain is built from TRBV6-1 and TRBJ2-2; unclear D gene. This CDR3 is 16 amino acids long. CDR1 is MNHNS and CDR2 is SASEGT in the germline V gene. V was cut by 1 base and J by 3 bases, with 12 bases left in between. CDR3 protein: CASSEVAPPYTGELFF. The CDR3 DNA follows: TGTGCCAGCAGTGAAGTGGCACCTCCTTACACCGGGGAGCTGTTTTTT.

The genes are TRBV6-5 and TRBJ2-2; no firm D call. V was shortened by 5 bases and J by 4 bases, with 5 bases between the two germline ends. This CDR3 spans 12 amino acids. Germline assignment: CDR1 MNHEY and CDR2 SVGAGI. The CDR3 loop is CASSTFTGELFF. The CDR3 coding sequence is TGTGCCAGCAGTACTTTCACCGGGGAGCTGTTTTTT.

V and J are TRBV10-3 and TRBJ2-1, with 7 positions matching TRBD2. Germline-derived CDR1 and CDR2 are ENHRY and SYGVKD. V was clipped by 3 bases and J by 0 bases; unmatched bases: 2. The CDR3 is made up of 15 amino acids. In nucleotides, the CDR3 is TGTGCCATCAGTGAAGCGGGGAGCTCCTACAATGAGCAGTTCTTC. Translation gives CAISEAGSSYNEQFF.

This rearrangement joins TRBV6-5 to TRBJ2-3; a possible D gene is TRBD2 (7 bases). Germline V CDR1 and CDR2: MNHEY, SVGAGI. The germline V and J ends were trimmed by 6 bases and 4 bases, with 14 bases remaining between them. The CDR3 runs 14 residues. The DNA of the CDR3 is TGTGCCAGCAGCGGGGGGCAACGGTCAGATACGCAGTATTTT. Protein sequence: CASSGGQRSDTQYF.

The gene calls are TRBV4-1 and TRBJ1-6; D is undetermined. Trimming cost V 4 bases and J 7 bases, with 8 bases left between them. The CDR3 extends over 13 amino acids. Germline lookup yields CDR1 MGHRA and CDR2 YSYEKL. CDR3 protein: CASSRQQNSPLHF. CDR3 in DNA: TGCGCCAGCAGCCGACAACAGAATTCACCCCTCCACTTT.

The chain recombines TRBV7-9 with TRBJ1-2, with 7 bases identical to TRBD1. Trimming took 6 bases from V and 5 from J; bases not matched to a gene: 15. The CDR3 has 16 residues. Germline V CDR1 and CDR2: SEHNR, FQNEAQ (reference sequence). The CDR3 DNA follows: TGTGCCAGCAGGAGTTTATTAACAGGGGCTTATTATGGCTACACCTTC. It specifies CASRSLLTGAYYGYTF.

The chain uses TRBV2 and TRBJ1-2, with D possibly matching TRBD1 (6 bases). CDR1 is SNHLY and CDR2 is FYNNEI in the germline V gene. The ends were cut back, 7 bases at V and 2 bases at J, with 11 bases in the middle. This CDR3 contains 13 residues. The CDR3 loop is CASTTDSNYGYTF. The CDR3 nucleotides are TGTGCCAGCACTACGGACAGCAACTATGGCTACACCTTC. The full variable domain, rest sourced from reference TRBV2 and TRBJ1-2, is EPEVTQTPSHQVTQMGQEVILRCVPISNHLYFYWYRQILGQKVEFLVSFYNNEISEKSEIFDDQFSVERPDGSNFTLKIRSTKLEDSAMYFCASTTDSNYGYTFGSGTRLTVV.